What follows are 12 T cell receptor beta chains derived from one specimen sequenced in a study of T cell responses to AZD1222 COVID-19 vaccine. Profiled with immunoSEQ multiplex PCR; TCRdb holds only in-frame clones, not every one. This repertoire includes about 140,000 clones. Sequencing was done on a sample of peripheral blood. These receptor sequences come from an adult in good health.

The rearrangement uses TRBV11-1 and TRBJ2-3, with D maybe TRBD2 (5 bases). CDR1 is SGHAT and CDR2 is FQDESV in the germline V gene (reference sequence). This CDR3 region has 13 residues. Deletions cut 1 base from V and 4 bases from J, with 6 bases between. This chain's CDR3 is CASSLGRADTQYF. The CDR3 DNA sequence: TGTGCCAGCAGCTTAGGGCGGGCAGATACGCAGTATTTT.

The chain combines TRBV6-6 with TRBJ2-7; D not certain. Germline lookup yields CDR1 MNHNY and CDR2 SVGAGI (reference sequence). Trimming shortened V by 7 bases and J by 1 base, and 17 bases separated the two germline ends. This CDR3 has 15 amino acids. The CDR3, as DNA: TGTGCCAGCACCCCTGGGGTCCAGGAGTCCTACGAGCAGTACTTC. Translating it yields CASTPGVQESYEQYF.

V usage is TRBV18 and J usage is TRBJ1-1; D unclear. The V and J ends lost 5 bases and 4 bases respectively, with 11 bases between them. In germline, CDR1 is KGHSH, CDR2 LQKENI. The CDR3 is 13 amino acids. The CDR3 is CASSTELGTEAFF. CDR3 nucleotide sequence: TGTGCCAGCTCAACGGAGCTCGGCACTGAAGCTTTCTTT.

The chain has TRBV12-3 or TRBV12-4 and TRBJ1-2, with unresolved D. This CDR3 comprises 12 residues. Trimming stripped 1 base from V and 4 bases from J, with 4 bases between. CDR3 residues: CASSLDTYGYTF. In DNA, the CDR3 is TGTGCCAGCAGTTTAGATACCTATGGCTACACCTTC.

The chain recombines TRBV4-1 with TRBJ1-6; no reliable D call. Looked up from germline, CDR1 is MGHRA and CDR2 is YSYEKL. CDR3 length equals 15 residues. V was clipped by 0 bases and J by 6 bases, with 9 bases between them. The CDR3 sequence: CASSQEHGSNSPLHF. CDR3 coding DNA: TGCGCCAGCAGCCAAGAGCACGGATCTAATTCACCCCTCCACTTT.

This chain links TRBV30 with TRBJ1-6, with D unresolved. The V end lost 1 base, the J end lost 7 bases, and 5 bases lay between the germline ends. In germline, CDR1 is GTSNPN, CDR2 SVGIG (reference sequence). CDR3 size: 12 residues. CDR3 sequence reads: CAWSDGNSPLHF. DNA for the CDR3: TGTGCCTGGAGTGACGGGAATTCACCCCTCCACTTT.

The CDR3 nucleotides are TGTGCCAGCGGGCGGCAGGGAAATGGCTACACCTTC. Protein: CASGRQGNGYTF. V gene TRBV11-3 combines with J gene TRBJ1-2; the D gene is possibly TRBD1 (5 bases). Between the trimmed V and J ends, which lost 8 bases and 6 bases, there was a span of 13 bases. Germline values: CDR1 SGHNT, CDR2 YENEEA. This CDR3 spans 12 amino acids.

The chain uses TRBV19 and TRBJ1-6; 7 bases are shared with TRBD1. The germline V gene has CDR1 LNHDA and CDR2 SQIVND (reference sequence). Unmatched junction bases numbered 11, after V lost 3 bases and J lost 6 bases. This CDR3 contains 17 residues. DNA for the CDR3: TGTGCCAGTAGTATTGGACAGGCCGGCATTCCTAATTCACCCCTCCACTTT. Translation: CASSIGQAGIPNSPLHF.

The chain has TRBV18 and TRBJ2-7; 7 bases are shared with TRBD1. The trim removed 3 bases at V and 2 bases at J, leaving 7 bases unmatched. Germline V gene data show CDR1 as KGHSH and CDR2 as LQKENI. The length of the CDR3 is 15 residues. This CDR3 reads CASSPPTGSPYEQYF. In DNA form, the CDR3 reads TGTGCCAGCTCACCCCCGACAGGGTCCCCCTACGAGCAGTACTTC. Supplemented by reference TRBV18 and TRBJ2-7, the full variable domain reads NAGVMQNPRHLVRRRGQEARLRCSPMKGHSHVYWYRQLPEEGLKFMVYLQKENIIDESGMPKERFSAEFPKEGPSILRIQQVVRGDSAAYFCASSPPTGSPYEQYFGPGTRLTVT.

This rearrangement joins TRBV30 to TRBJ1-3, with 7 nucleotides matching TRBD1. With 2 bases clipped from V and 1 base from J, the junction kept 5 bases outside the gene matches. The germline CDR1 and CDR2 sequences are GTSNPN and SVGIG (reference sequence). There are 15 residues in the CDR3. The chain's CDR3 is CAWSNTGESGNTIYF. DNA for the CDR3: TGTGCCTGGAGTAATACAGGGGAGTCTGGAAACACCATATATTTT.

The chain couples TRBV6-4 to TRBJ2-1; the D call may be TRBD1 or TRBD2 (5 bases each). CDR1 is MRHNA and CDR2 is SNTAGT in the germline V gene. The ends were cut back, 0 bases at V and 3 bases at J, with 18 bases in the middle. CDR3 length equals 18 residues. The DNA for the CDR3 is TGTGCCAGCAGTGACTCAGGGGTCGGGGAGTTGGTCTACAATGAGCAGTTCTTC. This gives the protein CASSDSGVGELVYNEQFF.

The chain couples TRBV19 to TRBJ2-7; TRBD2 aligns across 9 bases. After removal of 5 bases from V and 2 bases from J, the junction contained 4 bases not matched to a gene. This CDR3 has 14 amino acids. Per germline, CDR1 LNHDA and CDR2 SQIVND (reference sequence). The CDR3 DNA sequence: TGTGCCAGTAGTGAGCTAGCGGGGACCTACGAGCAGTACTTC. It yields the protein CASSELAGTYEQYF.